This T cell receptor (beta chain) was identified during a study of PD-L1 blockade in urothelial cancer. Time point given: peripheral blood 6 weeks after treatment start. The protocol was immunoSEQ multiplex PCR, while the TCRdb copy is restricted to in-frame clones and leaves out a portion. Seen here are around 50,000 clones, more than 75% observed once, and the top ten hold less than 3%. The sequence derives from a man between 60 and 70 years old with urothelial cancer. Sequenced here: PBMCs, sampled around atezolizumab (anti-PD-L1) treatment.

The CDR3 DNA is TGCGCCAGCAGCCCCGGGGGGGGGACGGTTACTGAAGCTTTCTTT. It translates to CASSPGGGTVTEAFF. J is TRBJ1-1 and V is TRBV5-1; tentative D call: TRBD1 (5 bases). Trimming left V 4 bases short and J 5 bases short, with 18 bases between. The CDR3 length is 15 residues. Germline V gives CDR1 SGHRS, CDR2 YFSETQ.